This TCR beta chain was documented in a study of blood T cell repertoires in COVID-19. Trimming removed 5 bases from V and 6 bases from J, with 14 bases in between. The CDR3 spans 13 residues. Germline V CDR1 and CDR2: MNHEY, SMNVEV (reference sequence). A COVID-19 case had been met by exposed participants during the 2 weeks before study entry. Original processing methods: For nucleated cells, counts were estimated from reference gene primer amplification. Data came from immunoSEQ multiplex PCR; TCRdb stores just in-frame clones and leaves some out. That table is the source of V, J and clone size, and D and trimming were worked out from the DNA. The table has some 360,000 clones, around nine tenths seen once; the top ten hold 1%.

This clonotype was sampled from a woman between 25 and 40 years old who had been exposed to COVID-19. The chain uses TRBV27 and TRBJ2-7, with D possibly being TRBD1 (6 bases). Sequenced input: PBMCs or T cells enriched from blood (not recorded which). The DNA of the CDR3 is TGTGCCAGCAGTAATCCCAGAGGGGGCGAGCAGTACTTC. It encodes CASSNPRGGEQYF.